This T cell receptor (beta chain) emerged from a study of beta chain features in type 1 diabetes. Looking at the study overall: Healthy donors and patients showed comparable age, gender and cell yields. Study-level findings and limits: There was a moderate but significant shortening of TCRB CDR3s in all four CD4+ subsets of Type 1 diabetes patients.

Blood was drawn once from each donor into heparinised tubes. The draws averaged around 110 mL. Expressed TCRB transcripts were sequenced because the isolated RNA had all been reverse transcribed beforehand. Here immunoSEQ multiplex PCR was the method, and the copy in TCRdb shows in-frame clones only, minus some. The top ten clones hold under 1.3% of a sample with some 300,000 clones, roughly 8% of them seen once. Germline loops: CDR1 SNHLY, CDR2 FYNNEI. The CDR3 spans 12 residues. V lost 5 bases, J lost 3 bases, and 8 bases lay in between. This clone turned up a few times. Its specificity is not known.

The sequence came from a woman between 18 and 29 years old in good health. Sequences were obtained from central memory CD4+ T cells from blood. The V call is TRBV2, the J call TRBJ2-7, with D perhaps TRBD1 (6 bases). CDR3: CASSLQGYEQYV. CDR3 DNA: TGTGCCAGCAGTCTACAGGGCTACGAGCAGTACGTC.